The source of this TCR beta chain is a study of T cell responses to AZD1222 COVID-19 vaccine. Study background: Investigators merged groups given second doses at roughly 4 or roughly 12 weeks.

Study results and caveats: Donors in the cohort were predominantly white British and more often female, and clonal diversity was possibly underestimated. None of the repertoires were sampled until the peak T cell response had passed. At 160-218 and 743-854, vaccine-associated CD4 TCRs were dominant, and they spanned spike.

V lost 2 bases, J lost 4 bases, and 3 bases stayed unmatched. From germline, CDR1 is MNHEY and CDR2 SVGEGT. The CDR3 has 15 residues. The protocol was immunoSEQ multiplex PCR, while the TCRdb copy is restricted to in-frame clones and leaves out a portion. Of 130,000 to 150,000 clones in the sample, 90% to 95% are singletons; the top ten hold around 5.2%. As for this clone: Its antigen is undetermined.

The chain uses TRBV6-2 or TRBV6-3 and TRBJ2-7, with 12 bases that match TRBD1. The sequence was collected from an adult in good health. The sample consisted of peripheral blood, taken on day 0 of AZD1222 vaccination. CDR3 in DNA: TGTGCCAGCAGTTACCGGGACAGGGGGCCGTACGAGCAGTACTTC. Protein product: CASSYRDRGPYEQYF.